These T cell receptor beta chains were read from a single sample in a study of identical twins. MiXCR, run by TCRdb on the 5' RACE reads, gives a single entry per CDR3 protein. This repertoire shows under 250,000 distinct CDR3 sequences, 6.5% to 9% found once; its top ten account for about 5.8%. This sample was shared with a second study, whose subject was yellow fever vaccine responses in identical twins.

Sequencing was carried out using CD8+ T cells sorted from blood. The receptors derive from a woman younger than 35 in good health. Both conserved end residues are part of each CDR3. D genes are given only for firm matches. The size entry is marked missing in some rows and otherwise reads once, few, many or a size class.

>TRBV5-6|few|NA|TRBJ2-1
CASSGTPLNSYNEQFF
TGTGCCAGCAGCGGGACTCCGCTGAACTCCTACAATGAGCAGTTCTTC
>TRBV7-9|many|NA|TRBJ2-5
CASSFQLQETQYF
TGTGCCAGCAGCTTTCAACTCCAAGAGACCCAGTACTTC
>TRBV7-8|NA|TRBD1|TRBJ2-1
CASSPRTGRPYNEQFF
TGTGCCAGCAGCCCAAGGACAGGTCGACCCTACAATGAGCAGTTCTTC
>TRBV24-1|NA|TRBD2|TRBJ2-3
CATSGSSGTFSTDTQYF
TGTGCCACCAGTGGTTCTAGCGGGACCTTTAGCACAGATACGCAGTATTTT
>TRBV2|NA|NA|TRBJ2-7
CASCQTVTRAFISYEQYF
TGTGCCAGCTGTCAAACGGTGACTAGGGCCTTTATATCCTACGAGCAGTACTTC
>TRBV20-1|few|TRBD2|TRBJ2-1
CSAVAGGPSYNEQFF
TGCAGTGCTGTAGCGGGGGGCCCCTCCTACAATGAGCAGTTCTTC
>TRBV5-1|many|NA|TRBJ2-1
CASSSVATGKNEQFF
TGCGCCAGCAGCTCCGTTGCTACAGGGAAAAATGAGCAGTTCTTC
>TRBV12-3/TRBV12-4|many|NA|TRBJ1-5
CASSFPDSPGRGAQHF
TGTGCCAGCAGTTTCCCGGACAGTCCGGGCCGGGGAGCCCAGCATTTT
>TRBV24-1|NA|NA|TRBJ2-2
CATSDLGELFF
TGTGCCACCAGTGATCTCGGGGAGCTGTTTTTT
>TRBV12-3/TRBV12-4|many|TRBD1|TRBJ2-3
CASSPRQGTDTQYF
TGTGCCAGCAGTCCGAGACAGGGAACAGATACGCAGTATTTT
>TRBV15|few|TRBD2|TRBJ2-1
CATSRDLGGGEQFF
TGTGCCACCAGCAGAGATCTGGGGGGGGGTGAGCAGTTCTTC
>TRBV6-2/TRBV6-3|NA|TRBD2|TRBJ2-1
CASSSRGTSISFHEQFF
TGTGCCAGCAGTAGCCGGGGGACTAGTATTAGCTTTCATGAGCAGTTCTTC
>TRBV20-1|many|TRBD2|TRBJ2-1
CSARGLAGNEQFF
TGCAGTGCTAGAGGGCTAGCGGGGAATGAGCAGTTCTTC
>TRBV2|NA|TRBD2|TRBJ2-1
CASSDLSTSGSFYNEQFF
TGTGCCAGCAGTGATCTTTCGACTAGCGGGAGTTTCTACAATGAGCAGTTCTTC
>TRBV4-1|few|NA|TRBJ2-3
CASSHPTEGFSTDTQYF
TGCGCCAGCAGCCACCCGACAGAAGGCTTTAGCACAGATACGCAGTATTTT
>TRBV10-1|few|NA|TRBJ2-2
CASSDGRESSGELFF
TGCGCCAGCAGTGATGGCCGAGAAAGCTCCGGGGAGCTGTTTTTT
>TRBV12-3/TRBV12-4|many|NA|TRBJ2-1
CASSSLRNDYNEQFF
TGTGCCAGCAGTTCCCTTCGAAATGACTACAATGAGCAGTTCTTC
>TRBV28|few|TRBD1|TRBJ1-5
CASSLLVPGGYQPQHF
TGTGCCAGCAGTTTACTGGTCCCAGGGGGATATCAGCCCCAGCATTTT
>TRBV25-1|NA|TRBD1|TRBJ2-5
CASSRDRADETQYF
TGTGCCAGCAGTAGAGACAGGGCCGACGAGACCCAGTACTTC
>TRBV20-1|NA|NA|TRBJ2-1
CSARQIQYNEQFF
TGCAGTGCTAGACAGATACAATACAATGAGCAGTTCTTC
>TRBV10-1|NA|TRBD2|TRBJ2-3
CASSDSIAGGSDTQYF
TGCGCCAGCAGTGACTCCATAGCGGGAGGTTCAGATACGCAGTATTTT
>TRBV29-1|many|TRBD1|TRBJ1-2
CSVPTGDGYTF
TGCAGCGTCCCCACAGGGGATGGCTACACCTTC
>TRBV6-1|few|NA|TRBJ2-1
CASAYSGRSSYNEQFF
TGTGCCAGCGCCTATAGCGGAAGGAGCTCCTACAATGAGCAGTTCTTC
>TRBV15|many|NA|TRBJ2-1
CATSPSPEFF
TGTGCCACCAGCCCATCCCCGGAGTTCTTC
>TRBV5-5|few|TRBD1|TRBJ2-5
CASSLGTGGFKTQYF
TGTGCCAGCAGCTTGGGGACAGGGGGCTTTAAGACCCAGTACTTC
>TRBV2|few|TRBD2|TRBJ2-3
CASRDAWTSLDTQYF
TGTGCCAGCAGGGACGCCTGGACTAGCCTCGATACGCAGTATTTT
>TRBV12-3/TRBV12-4|few|NA|TRBJ1-1
CASSVTENTEAFF
TGTGCCAGCAGTGTGACAGAGAACACTGAAGCTTTCTTT
>TRBV11-2|NA|NA|TRBJ2-2
CASSLVGGIRSGELFF
TGTGCCAGCAGCTTAGTCGGTGGGATTCGTAGCGGGGAGCTGTTTTTT
>TRBV24-1|few|NA|TRBJ2-2
CATSDLGSLELFF
TGTGCCACCAGTGATTTAGGAAGTCTTGAGCTGTTTTTT
>TRBV4-1|NA|NA|TRBJ1-4
CASSPEQGAEKLFF
TGCGCCAGCAGCCCGGAACAGGGTGCCGAAAAACTGTTTTTT
>TRBV29-1|many|TRBD1|TRBJ2-3
CSVEGTGSSADTQYF
TGCAGCGTTGAAGGGACAGGGAGTTCCGCGGATACGCAGTATTTT
>TRBV29-1|few|NA|TRBJ2-5
CSATIPAAETQYF
TGCAGCGCCACTATCCCGGCGGCGGAGACCCAGTACTTC
>TRBV27|NA|TRBD2|TRBJ2-1
CASKSPSGNEQFF
TGTGCCAGCAAGTCCCCTAGCGGCAATGAGCAGTTCTTC
>TRBV4-1|many|TRBD1|TRBJ1-4
CASSQEQGSEKLFF
TGCGCCAGCAGCCAAGAACAGGGGAGTGAAAAACTGTTTTTT
>TRBV27|many|NA|TRBJ2-1
CASSLLSSYNEQFF
TGTGCCAGCAGCCTCCTCAGCTCCTACAATGAGCAGTTCTTC
>TRBV5-1|few|NA|TRBJ1-1
CASSPGQNLNTEAFF
TGCGCCAGCAGCCCGGGACAAAACCTGAACACTGAAGCTTTCTTT
>TRBV7-9|many|NA|TRBJ1-1
CASRPSGAEAFF
TGTGCCAGCAGACCCTCAGGGGCGGAAGCTTTCTTT
>TRBV18|NA|TRBD1|TRBJ2-3
CASSPRDSPSTDTQYF
TGTGCCAGCTCACCTCGGGACAGTCCAAGCACAGATACGCAGTATTTT
>TRBV11-2|few|TRBD2|TRBJ2-1
CASSLGVSGSLRGNEQFF
TGTGCCAGCAGCTTAGGGGTTAGCGGGAGTCTTCGTGGCAATGAGCAGTTCTTC
>TRBV19|NA|TRBD1|TRBJ2-1
CASIPSGGAVTEQFF
TGTGCCAGTATCCCGTCAGGGGGCGCAGTCACTGAGCAGTTCTTC
>TRBV25-1|few|TRBD1|TRBJ1-2
CASSARAKGQPSVYGYTF
TGTGCCAGCAGTGCGCGCGCAAAGGGACAGCCGAGCGTCTATGGCTACACCTTC
>TRBV7-9|few|TRBD1|TRBJ2-3
CASFGGQGADTQYF
TGTGCCAGCTTTGGGGGACAGGGGGCGGATACGCAGTATTTT
>TRBV28|NA|NA|TRBJ2-3
CASSLFSYARTDTQYF
TGTGCCAGCAGTTTATTCAGTTACGCACGCACAGATACGCAGTATTTT
>TRBV28|few|TRBD2|TRBJ2-3
CASSSGLAGPTTDTQYF
TGTGCCAGCAGCTCCGGACTAGCGGGACCTACCACAGATACGCAGTATTTT
>TRBV28|many|TRBD1|TRBJ2-3
CASSLITWTGGLGDTQYF
TGTGCCAGCAGTTTAATCACCTGGACAGGGGGCTTGGGAGATACGCAGTATTTT
>TRBV5-5|few|NA|TRBJ2-2
CASSTTKGVGQVAGELFF
TGTGCCAGCAGCACTACAAAAGGGGTTGGGCAGGTCGCCGGGGAGCTGTTTTTT
>TRBV6-1|few|TRBD2|TRBJ2-3
CASSDRGGRTDTQYF
TGTGCCAGCAGTGACCGCGGGGGGCGCACAGATACGCAGTATTTT
>TRBV11-2|NA|NA|TRBJ2-7
CASSPTGTLSYEQYF
TGTGCCAGCAGCCCCACGGGGACATTGAGCTACGAGCAGTACTTC
>TRBV7-9|many|TRBD2|TRBJ2-7
CASSLVAGGYEQYF
TGTGCCAGCAGCTTAGTAGCGGGAGGGTACGAGCAGTACTTC
>TRBV27|NA|NA|TRBJ2-2
CASSLWLTADTGELFF
TGTGCCAGCAGTTTATGGCTAACCGCGGACACCGGGGAGCTGTTTTTT
>TRBV4-1|few|NA|TRBJ2-3
CASSQDKRLDTQYF
TGCGCCAGCAGCCAAGATAAGCGCTTAGATACGCAGTATTTT
>TRBV9|many|NA|TRBJ1-1
CASSDYPGTEAFF
TGTGCCAGCAGCGACTATCCCGGCACTGAAGCTTTCTTT
>TRBV27|few|TRBD1|TRBJ2-1
CASSPRDRPYNEQFF
TGTGCCAGCAGTCCGCGGGACAGGCCCTACAATGAGCAGTTCTTC
>TRBV9|many|NA|TRBJ2-1
CASSVGSRVHEQFF
TGTGCCAGCAGCGTAGGGTCCAGGGTGCATGAGCAGTTCTTC
>TRBV7-9|many|NA|TRBJ2-7
CASSGTIRSYEQYF
TGTGCCAGCAGCGGGACAATCCGCTCCTACGAGCAGTACTTC
>TRBV6-4|NA|NA|TRBJ2-1
CASRDSNNEQFF
TGTGCCAGCCGGGACTCCAACAATGAGCAGTTCTTC